The 32 T cell receptor beta chains in this list originate from one sample, sequenced in a study of T cell responses to AZD1222 COVID-19 vaccine. Assay used: immunoSEQ multiplex PCR; TCRdb lists only in-frame clones, some missing. The sample carries 200,000 or so clones, about 86% recorded once. The sequenced sample was peripheral blood, obtained on day 0 of AZD1222 vaccination. The receptor set was obtained from an adult in good health.

The rearrangement joins TRBV9 to TRBJ2-3; the D is unclear. The CDR3 contains 14 residues. Germline-derived CDR1 and CDR2 are SGDLS and YYNGEE. V dropped 0 bases and J dropped 2 bases, with 7 bases sitting between them. CDR3 loop: CASSVVSVTDTQYF. The CDR3 region has the DNA TGTGCCAGCAGCGTAGTATCAGTCACAGATACGCAGTATTTT.

This clone has only a few counts. The rearrangement uses TRBV11-1 and TRBJ1-1; 8 bases agree with TRBD1. V lost 5 bases to trimming and J lost 5 bases; unmatched junction nucleotides: 4. The germline gives CDR1 SGHAT, CDR2 FQDESV (reference sequence). The CDR3 length is 13 residues. Here the CDR3 DNA reads TGTGCCAGCAGCCTCCGGACAGGGACTGAAGCTTTCTTT. This sequence encodes CASSLRTGTEAFF.

J is TRBJ1-2 and V is TRBV2, with a tentative D call TRBD1 (5 bases). This CDR3 contains 11 residues. Looked up from germline, CDR1 is SNHLY and CDR2 is FYNNEI. V was trimmed by 11 bases and J by 8 bases, leaving 15 bases between them. The chain's CDR3 is CAPGGRLGYTF. The CDR3 nucleotides read TGTGCCCCCGGGGGGAGATTAGGCTACACCTTC.

The V and J genes are TRBV3-1 (or the pseudogene TRBV3-2) and TRBJ2-1; 10 nucleotides line up with TRBD2. In germline, CDR1 is LGHDT, CDR2 YNNKEL (reference sequence). The CDR3 has 16 amino acids. V was clipped by 1 base and J by 9 bases; unmatched bases: 9. CDR3 loop: CASSQGLAGVSGEQFF. DNA of the CDR3: TGTGCCAGCAGCCAAGGTCTAGCGGGGGTATCAGGTGAGCAGTTCTTC.

The V gene is TRBV7-6, the J gene TRBJ1-4, with TRBD1 as a possible D gene (6 bases). CDR1 and CDR2 from the germline V gene are SGHVS and FNYEAQ. This CDR3 is 14 amino acids long. Trimming took 1 base from V and 5 from J, leaving 8 bases between them. CDR3 nucleotide sequence: TGTGCCAGCAGCTTAGGCGGGGGCAATGAAAAACTGTTTTTT. This encodes CASSLGGGNEKLFF.

V and J are TRBV4-3 and TRBJ2-1, with D tentatively TRBD1 or TRBD2 (5 bases each). Germline V gene lookup returns CDR1 LGHNA and CDR2 YSLEER. The CDR3 extends over 15 amino acids. V was shortened by 0 bases and J by 8 bases, with 14 bases between the two germline ends. The CDR3 bases are TGCGCCAGCAGCCAAGATACGGGGCAGGGCTATGAGCAGTTCTTC. Protein sequence: CASSQDTGQGYEQFF.

The chain uses TRBV27 and TRBJ2-4, with a possible D match to TRBD1 (5 bases). V dropped 6 bases and J dropped 6 bases, with 12 bases sitting between them. This CDR3 is 13 amino acids long. The germline V gene has CDR1 MNHEY and CDR2 SMNVEV (reference sequence). The CDR3 is CASRSIGVNIQYF. The CDR3 DNA follows: TGTGCCAGCAGATCTATAGGGGTAAACATTCAGTACTTC.

This clone has a single count. The chain joins TRBV7-2 to TRBJ2-3; maybe TRBD2 (6 bases). Trimming cost V 1 base and J 6 bases, with 17 bases left between them. The length of the CDR3 is 16 residues. Germline CDR1 is SGHTA and CDR2 is FQGNSA. The CDR3 DNA follows: TGTGCCAGCAGCTTAGGGGACCCGGCGGGGATGGATACGCAGTATTTT. It encodes CASSLGDPAGMDTQYF.

The chain employs TRBV5-1 and TRBJ1-2; weak D call: TRBD1 (5 bases). Germline V lookup: CDR1 SGHRS, CDR2 YFSETQ. The germline V and J ends were trimmed by 1 base and 0 bases, with 7 bases remaining between them. This CDR3 is 14 amino acids long. In nucleotides, the CDR3 is TGCGCCAGCAGCTTGCGGGGACCTAACTATGGCTACACCTTC. Translated: CASSLRGPNYGYTF.

With respect to this clone: Other DNA sequences from this sample encode an identical CDR3 as well. The chain links TRBV27 to TRBJ1-2; a possible D gene is TRBD1 (6 bases). V lost 2 bases to trimming and J lost 4 bases, with 11 bases between them. CDR3 length: 14 amino acids. The germline V gene encodes CDR1 MNHEY and CDR2 SMNVEV (reference sequence). The CDR3 spells CASSLSAGAYGYTF. CDR3 in DNA: TGTGCCAGCAGTTTAAGTGCAGGGGCCTATGGCTACACCTTC.

This sequence joins TRBV7-3 and TRBJ2-1; D uncertain. Trimming removed 5 bases at V and 7 bases at J, with 9 bases between. CDR3 size: 12 residues. The germline CDR1 and CDR2 sequences are SGHTA and FQGTGA. The CDR3 DNA follows: TGTGCCAGCAGCCCCCCGAGTAATGAGCAGTTCTTC. It translates to CASSPPSNEQFF.

This clone was observed once. V gene TRBV19 combines with J gene TRBJ2-7; 7 positions agree with TRBD1. The CDR3 has 18 residues. J was trimmed by 3 bases and V by 0 bases; bases with no gene match: 14. Germline assignment: CDR1 LNHDA and CDR2 SQIVND (reference sequence). This chain's CDR3 is CASSIDLFRATGNYEQYF. The CDR3 nucleotides are TGTGCCAGTAGTATAGATCTATTTAGGGCGACAGGGAACTACGAGCAGTACTTC.

The chain carries TRBV30 and TRBJ1-5; TRBD1 matches at 7 bases. The CDR3 is 18 residues long. Trimming cost V 0 bases and J 0 bases; bases outside gene matches: 11. Germline V gene sequence: CDR1 GTSNPN, CDR2 SVGIG (reference sequence). The CDR3 DNA follows: TGTGCCTGGAGTGTCAGGACAGGTTTCCAGTATAGCAATCAGCCCCAGCATTTT. This sequence encodes CAWSVRTGFQYSNQPQHF.

The chain joins TRBV2 to TRBJ1-2; no clear D gene. The V gene's germline CDR1 is SNHLY and CDR2 FYNNEI. The V and J ends lost 6 bases and 5 bases respectively, with 10 bases between them. This CDR3 has 12 amino acids. The CDR3 here is CASSARQYGYTF. DNA for the CDR3: TGTGCCAGCAGCGCGCGCCAGTATGGCTACACCTTC.

This chain joins TRBV19 and TRBJ2-5; 13 bases fit TRBD2. The CDR3 consists of 18 residues. Germline-derived CDR1 and CDR2 are LNHDA and SQIVND (reference sequence). V gave up 5 bases and J gave up 5 bases; unmatched junction bases: 14. CDR3 sequence: CASSSYTPGLAGAETQYF. CDR3 nucleotides: TGTGCCAGTAGTTCATATACCCCCGGACTAGCGGGGGCTGAGACCCAGTACTTC.

The chain recombines TRBV18 with TRBJ1-1, with D unresolved. This CDR3 contains 14 residues. CDR1 and CDR2 (germline): KGHSH, LQKENI. The germline V and J ends were trimmed by 3 bases and 2 bases, with 10 bases remaining between them. The CDR3 here is CASSPQSGNTEAFF. CDR3 coding DNA: TGTGCCAGCTCACCCCAATCTGGCAACACTGAAGCTTTCTTT.

The chain has TRBV5-1 and TRBJ2-1; no reliable D call. Trimming shortened V by 2 bases and J by 4 bases, and 10 bases separated the two germline ends. Germline-derived CDR1 and CDR2 are SGHRS and YFSETQ. The CDR3 extends over 14 amino acids. CDR3 DNA: TGCGCCAGCAGCTTCGAGGCCGGATACAATGAGCAGTTCTTC. This gives the protein CASSFEAGYNEQFF.

The chain is built from TRBV7-9 and TRBJ2-7, with 8 bases fitting TRBD1. Germline values: CDR1 SEHNR, CDR2 FQNEAQ (reference sequence). The CDR3 contains 16 residues. J gave up 5 bases and V 1 base, and 10 bases lay outside the gene matches. DNA for the CDR3: TGTGCCAGCAGCTTAGTGATACAGGGGGATAGGAACGAGCAGTACTTC. This sequence encodes CASSLVIQGDRNEQYF. The full variable domain, in which reference TRBV7-9 and TRBJ2-7 provide the parts outside the CDR3, is DTGVSQNPRHKITKRGQNVTFRCDPISEHNRLYWYRQTLGQGPEFLTYFQNEAQLEKSRLLSDRFSAERPKGSFSTLEIQRTEQGDSAMYLCASSLVIQGDRNEQYFGPGTRLTVT.

The chain links TRBV19 to TRBJ2-1; D possibly uses TRBD1 or TRBD2 (5 bases each). The CDR3 runs 17 residues. The V gene lost 5 bases and the J gene lost 8 bases, with 25 bases spanning the gap. CDR1 is LNHDA and CDR2 is SQIVND in the germline V gene (reference sequence). CDR3 sequence reads: CASSPRPGRSYIDEQFF. The CDR3 region has the DNA TGTGCCAGTAGTCCGAGGCCGGGACGGAGTTATATCGATGAGCAGTTCTTC.

J is TRBJ1-2 and V is TRBV27; D ambiguous. CDR3 length: 13 amino acids. V dropped 6 bases and J dropped 2 bases, with 10 bases sitting between them. Per germline, CDR1 MNHEY and CDR2 SMNVEV (reference sequence). CDR3 bases: TGTGCCAGCAGAAGGGCCTCGAACTATGGCTACACCTTC. It codes for CASRRASNYGYTF.

Comments on this clone: The identical CDR3 is also encoded by other nucleotide sequences in the sample. The rearrangement uses TRBV5-1 and TRBJ1-1; D is unclear. There are 13 residues in the CDR3. V was shortened by 1 base and J by 1 base, with 5 bases between the two germline ends. In germline, CDR1 is SGHRS, CDR2 YFSETQ. CDR3 loop: CASSLQENTEAFF. For the CDR3, the DNA is TGCGCCAGCAGCTTGCAAGAGAACACTGAAGCTTTCTTT.

This clone was detected only a few times. The rearrangement links TRBV28 to TRBJ1-5; D not certain. The CDR3 is made up of 14 amino acids. Germline V lookup: CDR1 MDHEN, CDR2 SYDVKM. V lost 2 bases and J 0 bases, leaving 5 bases between the germline ends. The CDR3 coding sequence is TGTGCCAGCAGTTTAGTTAATAGCAATCAGCCCCAGCATTTT. Its translation: CASSLVNSNQPQHF.

This clone was detected once. The limits of the CDR3 on the DNA are not certain, so only TCRdb's listed CDR3 is given. The V and J genes are TRBV6-5 and TRBJ1-5. CDR1 and CDR2 from the germline V gene are MNHEY and SVGAGI. The CDR3 length equals 15 residues, ends included. This CDR3 reads CASSILGKSNQPQHF.

This clone appeared a single time. This chain connects TRBV7-9 to TRBJ1-1, with D unresolved. Germline CDR1 SEHNR, CDR2 FQNEAQ (reference sequence). The CDR3 is 14 amino acids. V was shortened by 6 bases and J by 1 base, with 12 bases between the two germline ends. Here the CDR3 reads CASSGSGANTEAFF. Here the CDR3 DNA reads TGTGCCAGCAGTGGGTCGGGAGCGAACACTGAAGCTTTCTTT.

The V call is TRBV18, the J call TRBJ1-2; 7 positions agree with TRBD1. Trimming at V came to 1 base and at J to 7 bases, leaving 6 bases not matched to a gene. Germline V gene sequence: CDR1 KGHSH, CDR2 LQKENI. There are 14 residues in the CDR3. CDR3 region: CASSPRQGEGGYTF. The CDR3 DNA reads TGTGCCAGCTCACCACGACAGGGCGAGGGTGGCTACACCTTC. Filled out from reference TRBV18 and TRBJ1-2, the complete variable domain reads NAGVMQNPRHLVRRRGQEARLRCSPMKGHSHVYWYRQLPEEGLKFMVYLQKENIIDESGMPKERFSAEFPKEGPSILRIQQVVRGDSAAYFCASSPRQGEGGYTFGSGTRLTVV.

The rearrangement joins TRBV4-3 to TRBJ1-6; TRBD1 is a possible D gene (5 bases). Trimming shortened V by 0 bases and J by 4 bases, and 10 bases separated the two germline ends. CDR1 and CDR2 from the germline V gene are LGHNA and YSLEER. This CDR3 comprises 16 residues. The CDR3 reads CASSQDGGAYNSPLHF. The CDR3 DNA follows: TGCGCCAGCAGCCAAGACGGCGGGGCTTATAATTCACCCCTCCACTTT.

The rearrangement uses TRBV15 and TRBJ2-5, with TRBD1 matching over 8 bases. Germline trimming cut 0 bases from V and 2 bases from J; bases unmatched to any gene: 2. The CDR3 is 15 residues long. The germline V gene has CDR1 LNHNV and CDR2 YYDKDF (reference sequence). CDR3 in DNA: TGTGCCACCAGCAGAGATGGACAGGGACAAGAGACCCAGTACTTC. It specifies CATSRDGQGQETQYF.

Regarding this clone: This specimen includes other DNA sequences encoding the same CDR3. J is TRBJ2-3 and V is TRBV9; a weak D match, TRBD2 (5 bases). The CDR3 consists of 13 residues. V lost 3 bases, J lost 2 bases, and 7 bases lay in between. The V gene's germline CDR1 is SGDLS and CDR2 YYNGEE. CDR3 amino acids: CASSEDSTDTQYF. The CDR3 DNA reads as TGTGCCAGCAGCGAGGACTCCACAGATACGCAGTATTTT.

The chain combines TRBV7-2 with TRBJ2-2; D gene unclear. Trimming left V 5 bases short and J 6 bases short, with 13 bases between. The CDR3 has 14 residues. CDR1 and CDR2 from the germline V gene are SGHTA and FQGNSA. This CDR3 reads CASSPASTAGELFF. The CDR3 region has the DNA TGTGCCAGCAGCCCGGCTAGTACGGCCGGGGAGCTGTTTTTT.

Comments on this clone: The sample holds other DNA sequences that translate to the same CDR3. The rearrangement joins TRBV6-5 to TRBJ1-2; 9 bases agree with TRBD1. The ends lost 5 bases at V and 6 bases at J; junction bases unmatched: 1. The germline V gene encodes CDR1 MNHEY and CDR2 SVGAGI. The CDR3 is 12 amino acids. This CDR3 is CASSRTGDGYTF. In DNA form, the CDR3 reads TGTGCCAGCAGTAGGACAGGGGATGGCTACACCTTC.

This clone was recorded a few times. The CDR3: CASTSGQNYEQYF. DNA of the CDR3: TGTGCCAGCACTTCGGGACAGAACTACGAGCAGTACTTC. The chain couples TRBV3-1 (or the pseudogene TRBV3-2) to TRBJ2-7, with 7 bases fitting TRBD1. The V gene end was trimmed by 7 bases and the J gene end by 3 bases; junction bases not matched to a gene: 6. The CDR3 length is 13 residues. Germline V CDR1 and CDR2: LGHDT, YNNKEL (reference sequence).

The chain combines TRBV2 with TRBJ1-1, with D tentatively TRBD1 (5 bases). CDR3 length: 14 residues. Per the germline V gene, CDR1 is SNHLY and CDR2 is FYNNEI. The ends were cut back, 6 bases at V and 7 bases at J, with 18 bases in the middle. The CDR3 here is CASSGGRGMDEAFF. The DNA for the CDR3 is TGTGCCAGCAGCGGGGGGAGGGGTATGGATGAAGCTTTCTTT.